The next 30 T cell receptor beta chains were all read from a single sample in a study of regulatory T cells in long-lasting Graves disease. Libraries of TCR beta came from iRepertoire HTBI primers plus Arm-PCR of CDR3 regions. TCRdb processed the multiplex PCR reads anew with MiXCR; each CDR3 protein has one entry. The table has 370,000 or so distinct CDR3 sequences, roughly 15% seen once; the top ten hold over 20%. The time point is: newly diagnosed GD, antithyroid drugs for less than 3 months. PBMCs were the source of the RNA used for TCR sequencing. The sample also formed part of further work on T cells in Graves' hyperthyroidism and ophthalmopathy.

The sequencing used peripheral blood mononuclear cells (PBMCs), collected at new diagnosis, from a patient treated with antithyroid drugs. The receptors here all came from a woman aged 18-29 years with Graves disease.

This clonotype has ten or more counts. J is TRBJ2-3 and V is TRBV20-1; 7 bases align to TRBD2. Germline V gene sequence: CDR1 DFQATT, CDR2 SNEGSKA (reference sequence). The CDR3 sequence is 16 residues long. The junction had 9 bases not matched to a gene; V was cut back by 0 bases and J by 3 bases. CDR3: CSARDRRREITDTQYF. In nucleotides, the CDR3 is TGCAGTGCTAGAGATCGAAGGCGGGAGATTACAGATACGCAGTATTTT.

The chain couples TRBV5-6 to TRBJ2-7; 16 positions match TRBD2. The germline CDR1 and CDR2 sequences are SGHDT and YYEEEE. CDR3 length: 18 residues. After removal of 3 bases from V and 3 bases from J, the junction contained 9 bases not matched to a gene. The CDR3 spells CASSWRGLAGGIIYEQYF. The CDR3 DNA reads as TGTGCCAGCAGCTGGAGGGGACTAGCGGGAGGGATTATCTACGAGCAGTACTTC.

This clonotype occurred many times. The chain links TRBV5-1 to TRBJ1-2; D not resolved. Germline V gene lookup returns CDR1 SGHRS and CDR2 YFSETQ. Trimming took 4 bases from V and 5 from J, leaving 18 bases between them. The CDR3 loop spans 15 amino acids. The CDR3 region is CASSLKSGTPYGYTF. The CDR3 bases are TGCGCCAGCAGCCTAAAATCAGGAACCCCATATGGCTACACCTTC. The full variable domain, rest sourced from reference TRBV5-1 and TRBJ1-2, is KAGVTQTPRYLIKTRGQQVTLSCSPISGHRSVSWYQQTPGQGLQFLFEYFSETQRNKGNFPGRFSGRQFSNSRSEMNVSTLELGDSALYLCASSLKSGTPYGYTFGSGTRLTVV.

This clonotype was detected ten times or more. The chain recombines TRBV12-3 or TRBV12-4 with TRBJ2-5, with 9 bases aligning to TRBD2. The junction had 6 bases not matched to a gene; V was cut back by 1 base and J by 3 bases. The CDR3 has 16 residues. Here the CDR3 reads CASSLGEREAEETQYF. The CDR3 DNA reads TGTGCCAGCAGTTTAGGGGAGCGGGAGGCCGAAGAGACCCAGTACTTC.

This clonotype was seen ten or more times. This chain joins TRBV4-2 and TRBJ2-5; D unclear. Per the germline V gene, CDR1 is LGHNA and CDR2 is YNFKEQ. The CDR3 length is 15 residues. Trimming shortened V by 0 bases and J by 7 bases, and 15 bases separated the two germline ends. DNA of the CDR3: TGTGCCAGCAGCCAAGAGCAGAGCCCCTCCGGGACCCAGTACTTC. Amino acids: CASSQEQSPSGTQYF.

This clonotype was detected many times. This sequence joins TRBV7-9 and TRBJ2-3; 7 positions agree with TRBD1. This CDR3 has 14 residues. From germline, CDR1 is SEHNR and CDR2 FQNEAQ (reference sequence). With 4 bases clipped from V and 2 bases from J, the junction kept 3 bases outside the gene matches. The CDR3 coding sequence is TGTGCCAGCAGCTCGGGACAGTTCACAGATACGCAGTATTTT. Protein sequence: CASSSGQFTDTQYF.

The sample holds a few counts of this clonotype. This may come from a read error, since a much larger clone is one base off. Without the conserved terminal phenylalanine or tryptophan, this CDR3 likely stems from a read error. CDR3 in amino acids: CASSFSQLGRPYEQYL. Here the CDR3 DNA reads TGTGCCAGCAGTTTTAGTCAGTTAGGCCGTCCCTACGAGCAGTACCTC. This chain connects TRBV28 to TRBJ2-7; no reliable D call. The ends were cut back, 3 bases at V and 2 bases at J, with 17 bases in the middle. The CDR3 totals 16 residues. Germline V gene lookup returns CDR1 MDHEN and CDR2 SYDVKM.

This clonotype has more than one count but fewer than ten. V gene TRBV6-1 combines with J gene TRBJ2-3; D call uncertain. Germline CDR1 reads MNHNS; CDR2 reads SASEGT. The CDR3 extends over 14 amino acids. The V gene lost 6 bases and the J gene lost 0 bases, with 10 bases spanning the gap. The CDR3 sequence: CASRKFISTDTQYF. The CDR3 bases are TGTGCCAGCAGGAAATTTATTAGCACAGATACGCAGTATTTT.

This clonotype was counted ten times or more. This rearrangement joins TRBV5-1 to TRBJ1-1, with D unclear. V dropped 5 bases and J dropped 5 bases, with 19 bases sitting between them. Germline assignment: CDR1 SGHRS and CDR2 YFSETQ. The CDR3 has 15 residues. The CDR3 sequence is CASSSRIYSGTEAFF. The CDR3 DNA is TGCGCCAGCAGTTCTCGGATCTATTCGGGGACTGAAGCTTTCTTT.

In this sample, this clonotype turned up a few times. The chain is built from TRBV15 and TRBJ2-1; 9 nucleotides agree with TRBD2. Germline-derived CDR1 and CDR2 are LNHNV and YYDKDF (reference sequence). J was trimmed by 7 bases and V by 5 bases; bases with no gene match: 12. The length of the CDR3 is 16 residues. CDR3 in DNA: TGTGCCACCAGCGGACAGGCGGGGGGGCTCACGAATGAGCAGTTCTTC. Its translation is CATSGQAGGLTNEQFF.

This clonotype was counted at least ten times. The chain joins TRBV28 to TRBJ2-5, with D unclear. The CDR3 consists of 12 residues. The V gene's germline CDR1 is MDHEN and CDR2 SYDVKM. V dropped 1 base and J dropped 4 bases, with 4 bases sitting between them. The CDR3 bases are TGTGCCAGCAGTTTATCGTTAGAGACCCAGTACTTC. Translation: CASSLSLETQYF.

The gene calls are TRBV6-2 or TRBV6-3 and TRBJ2-7; D is undetermined. Germline-derived CDR1 and CDR2 are MNHEY and SVGEGT. This CDR3 has 12 residues. Between the trimmed V and J ends, which lost 1 base and 5 bases, there was a span of 6 bases. CDR3 sequence: CASSYFTDEQYF. The DNA of the CDR3 is TGTGCCAGCAGTTACTTTACAGACGAGCAGTACTTC.

In its sample, this clonotype was seen a few times. The chain has TRBV20-1 and TRBJ1-2; 9 nucleotides line up with TRBD1. From germline, CDR1 is DFQATT and CDR2 SNEGSKA (reference sequence). V was pared by 6 bases and J by 3 bases, with 11 bases of the junction left unmatched. This CDR3 comprises 15 residues. The CDR3 nucleotides are TGCAGTGCGCGTCAACCCGGACAGGGGCACTATGGCTACACCTTC. Encoded protein: CSARQPGQGHYGYTF.

This clonotype was counted a few times. The V call is TRBV24-1, the J call TRBJ2-3, with 11 bases lining up with TRBD2. After removal of 10 bases from V and 3 bases from J, the junction contained 14 bases not matched to a gene. The CDR3 is made up of 17 amino acids. CDR1 is KGHDR, CDR2 SFDVKD, per germline. This CDR3 is CATFDSGGEAGTDTQYF. In nucleotides, the CDR3 is TGTGCCACGTTTGATAGCGGGGGGGAAGCAGGAACAGATACGCAGTATTTT.

This clonotype has ten or more counts. The chain couples TRBV20-1 to TRBJ2-3, with 14 bases matching TRBD2. Germline V gene data show CDR1 as DFQATT and CDR2 as SNEGSKA (reference sequence). The CDR3 loop spans 16 amino acids. The V gene end was trimmed by 6 bases and the J gene end by 0 bases; junction bases not matched to a gene: 5. This CDR3 is CSADGTSGSSTDTQYF. In DNA form, the CDR3 reads TGCAGTGCAGATGGGACTAGCGGGAGCAGCACAGATACGCAGTATTTT.

The rearrangement joins TRBV10-2 to TRBJ2-2; D unresolved. Germline V lookup: CDR1 WSHSY, CDR2 SAAADI. V was pared by 4 bases and J by 1 base, with 10 bases between. The CDR3 consists of 15 residues. The CDR3 spells CASSVRTENTGELFF. The DNA of the CDR3 is TGCGCCAGCAGTGTAAGGACCGAGAACACCGGGGAGCTGTTTTTT.

This clonotype was seen a handful of times. A much larger clone differs from this one at a single base, so this may be a read error. The DNA for the CDR3 is TGCAGTACAATTAGCGGGACTAGCACAGATACGCAGTATTTT. This codes for CSTISGTSTDTQYF. V usage is TRBV20-1 and J usage is TRBJ2-3; 8 nucleotides line up with TRBD2. The CDR3 has 14 amino acids. Germline V lookup: CDR1 DFQATT, CDR2 SNEGSKA (reference sequence). J lost 0 bases, V lost 8 bases, and 7 bases had no gene match.

In its sample, this clonotype was seen many times. The chain joins TRBV20-1 to TRBJ1-6, with D perhaps TRBD1 (6 bases). CDR3 size: 14 residues. With 7 bases removed from V and 9 bases from J, the gap between germline ends came to 19 bases. CDR1 is DFQATT, CDR2 SNEGSKA, per germline (reference sequence). The CDR3 loop reads CSVSPGHRGSPLHF. CDR3 nucleotide sequence: TGCAGTGTTTCGCCGGGACACCGGGGTTCACCCCTCCACTTT.

This clonotype was seen many times. The chain is built from TRBV12-3 or TRBV12-4 and TRBJ2-1; 9 bases agree with TRBD1. There are 17 residues in the CDR3. Germline trimming cut 6 bases from V and 3 bases from J; bases unmatched to any gene: 12. DNA for the CDR3: TGTGCCAGCAGGCGTAAGGGACAGGGACAACTCTACAATGAGCAGTTCTTC. It specifies CASRRKGQGQLYNEQFF.

On this clonotype: With a much larger clone just one base away, this may be a read error. This chain links TRBV9 with TRBJ2-3; D may be TRBD1 or TRBD2 (5 bases each). The CDR3 is 13 amino acids. Trimming took off 0 bases at V and 7 bases at J, with 9 bases between the two ends. Looked up from germline, CDR1 is SGDLS and CDR2 is YYNGEE. CDR3 loop: CASSVGDENTQYF. The CDR3 DNA is TGTGCCAGCAGCGTAGGGGACGAGAATACGCAGTATTTT.

The table lists this clonotype with a few counts. This rearrangement joins TRBV20-1 to TRBJ1-3; tentative D call: TRBD1 (5 bases). This CDR3 contains 16 residues. The V end was cut by 0 bases, the J end by 0 bases, with 12 bases between. Germline V gene sequence: CDR1 DFQATT, CDR2 SNEGSKA (reference sequence). In nucleotides, the CDR3 is TGCAGTGCTAGAGAGTCGACAGTGACCTCTGGAAACACCATATATTTT. This codes for CSARESTVTSGNTIYF.

This clonotype was seen many times. The chain couples TRBV27 to TRBJ1-1, with a possible D match to TRBD1 (5 bases). CDR1 is MNHEY, CDR2 SMNVEV, per germline (reference sequence). The CDR3 has 18 amino acids. V was pared by 1 base and J by 2 bases, with 20 bases between. Written as DNA, the CDR3 is TGTGCCAGCAGTTTATATTCCCCACACGGGGCGGTCAACACTGAAGCTTTCTTT. Encoded protein: CASSLYSPHGAVNTEAFF.

This clonotype was counted a few times. The CDR3 DNA sequence: TGTGCCAGTAGTCCCCGGACAGGCGGTCAGCCCCAGCATTTT. Translation gives CASSPRTGGQPQHF. The genes are TRBV19 and TRBJ1-5, with TRBD1 matching 7 bases. This CDR3 comprises 14 residues. Germline trimming cut 5 bases from V and 6 bases from J; bases unmatched to any gene: 7. Germline V gene lookup returns CDR1 LNHDA and CDR2 SQIVND (reference sequence).

This clonotype was seen repeatedly, ten times or more. This chain uses TRBV6-1 with TRBJ1-5; tentative D call: TRBD1 (5 bases). V lost 6 bases and J 2 bases, leaving 14 bases between the germline ends. The CDR3 consists of 15 residues. Germline CDR1 MNHNS, CDR2 SASEGT. The CDR3 here is CASRGTQGGNQPQHF. CDR3 nucleotides: TGTGCCAGCAGGGGAACGCAGGGAGGCAATCAGCCCCAGCATTTT.

This clonotype occurred many times. This CDR3 reads CSARARDSFEQFF. The CDR3 DNA sequence: TGCAGTGCTAGAGCCCGGGACTCGTTTGAGCAGTTCTTC. V usage is TRBV20-1 and J usage is TRBJ2-1, with D perhaps matching TRBD2 (6 bases). The CDR3 is 13 residues long. Per germline, CDR1 DFQATT and CDR2 SNEGSKA (reference sequence). Deletions cut 1 base from V and 9 bases from J, with 13 bases between.

On this clonotype: A single base separates this from a much larger clone, so it may be a read error. V usage is TRBV28 and J usage is TRBJ1-2, with D uncertain. CDR3 size: 12 residues. The germline CDR1 and CDR2 sequences are MDHEN and SYDVKM. CDR3 protein: CASRTGIDGHTF. The CDR3 DNA is TGTGCCAGCAGAACGGGGATTGATGGCCACACCTTC.

The chain uses TRBV6-4 and TRBJ1-1; no clear D gene. The CDR3 length is 12 residues. Trimming took 7 bases from V and 6 from J, leaving 12 bases between them. The germline V gene encodes CDR1 MRHNA and CDR2 SNTAGT. CDR3 nucleotide sequence: TGTGCCAGCACTAGACCCCTCCCTGAAGCTTTCTTT. This encodes CASTRPLPEAFF.

This chain connects TRBV29-1 to TRBJ2-7, with a weak D call TRBD1 (6 bases). The V gene lost 6 bases and the J gene lost 2 bases, with 11 bases spanning the gap. CDR1 is SQVTM and CDR2 is ANQGSEA in the germline V gene. The CDR3 consists of 12 residues. CDR3 sequence: CSVLTGPYEQYF. DNA of the CDR3: TGCAGCGTACTTACAGGGCCCTACGAGCAGTACTTC.

This sequence joins TRBV5-1 and TRBJ1-2; D remains ambiguous. Trimming removed 0 bases from V and 7 bases from J, with 13 bases in between. The CDR3 has 14 amino acids. Germline CDR1 is SGHRS and CDR2 is YFSETQ. DNA of the CDR3: TGCGCCAGCAGCTTGGAGGTAGGGTCTGGTGGCTACACCTTC. This translates into CASSLEVGSGGYTF.

The genes are TRBV6-2 or TRBV6-3 and TRBJ1-2; no definite D call. Trimming shortened V by 0 bases and J by 14 bases, and 13 bases separated the two germline ends. Germline CDR1 reads MNHEY; CDR2 reads SVGEGT. The CDR3 has 12 amino acids. The CDR3: CASSYSPAEWTF. The CDR3 DNA follows: TGTGCCAGCAGTTACTCACCCGCGGAGTGGACCTTC.